A selection of T cell receptor beta chains follows, all from one sample in a study of shared clonotypes between healthy human individuals. Libraries were prepared by immunoSEQ multiplex PCR; TCRdb keeps only in-frame clonotypes and omits some of them. Here the sample spans fewer than 2.5 million clones, 80% to 95% being singletons. Sequencing was done on a sample of naive CD4+ T cells from PBMCs. These receptor sequences come from a man between 18 and 29 years old in good health. Some clones in this sample may be carry-over from other donors' samples. The CDR3 runs from the conserved cysteine through the conserved F or W. The order of the fields is D gene, J gene, V gene, clone size, CDR3 DNA, CDR3 protein. A D gene is named only where the DNA matches it firmly. Clone size is not always given. Where it is, it says once, few, many or a class for expanded clones.

TRBD2	TRBJ2-3	TRBV5-1	.	TGCGCCAGCTCCGGGGAGGGATCAGATACGCAGTATTTT	CASSGEGSDTQYF
TRBD1	TRBJ1-2	TRBV19	.	TGTGCCAGTAGTACAGACAGGGGGCTTTATGGCTACACCTTC	CASSTDRGLYGYTF
TRBD2	TRBJ2-1	TRBV4-1	.	TGCGCCAGCGGCCAAGGGATAGCGGGAGGGTACAATGAGCAGTTCTTC	CASGQGIAGGYNEQFF
TRBD2	TRBJ2-5	TRBV5-1	.	TGCGCCAGCAGCTTGGGGGGACTAGTCGAAGAGACCCAGTACTTC	CASSLGGLVEETQYF
.	TRBJ2-7	TRBV20-1	.	TGCAGTGCCACGGACAAGGCCGAGCAGTACTTC	CSATDKAEQYF
.	TRBJ1-2	TRBV28	.	TGTGCCAGCAGTTTATTTACCGAATCCTATGGCTACACCTTC	CASSLFTESYGYTF
.	TRBJ1-1	TRBV5-1	.	TGCGCCAGCAGGCGTTTGGCGAACACTGAAGCTTTCTTT	CASRRLANTEAFF
TRBD1	TRBJ2-5	TRBV2	once	TGTGCCAGCAGTGCCGACAGGGGGTACCAAGAGACCCAGTACTTC	CASSADRGYQETQYF
TRBD2	TRBJ2-4	TRBV9	.	TGTGCCAGCAGCGTAAACGGGAGGAACATTCAGTACTTC	CASSVNGRNIQYF
.	TRBJ2-3	TRBV9	.	TGTGCCAGCAGCGTAGCCGCGGGGAGCACAGATACGCAGTATTTT	CASSVAAGSTDTQYF
.	TRBJ2-1	TRBV20-1	.	TGCAGTGCCGCAAAACTAGAGCAGTTCTTC	CSAAKLEQFF
TRBD2	TRBJ2-1	TRBV7-6	.	TGTGCCAGCAGCTTCCGATGGACTAGTTCGTTCAATGAGCAGTTCTTC	CASSFRWTSSFNEQFF
.	TRBJ1-2	TRBV29-1	.	TGCAGCGTTCCCCCGCGAGGGTCTAACTATGGCTACACCTTC	CSVPPRGSNYGYTF
.	TRBJ2-1	TRBV6-5	.	TGTGCCAGCCAAGGGGTAAATGAGCAGTTCTTC	CASQGVNEQFF
.	TRBJ2-5	TRBV7-2	.	TGTGCCAGCAGCGCTCAATACCAAGAGACCCAGTACTTC	CASSAQYQETQYF
.	TRBJ2-2	TRBV7-3	.	TGTGCCAGCAGCTTACATGGAACCGGGGAGCTGTTTTTT	CASSLHGTGELFF
.	TRBJ2-3	TRBV9	.	TGTGCCAGCAGCGTAGGCCCCCCAGATACGCAGTATTTT	CASSVGPPDTQYF
TRBD1	TRBJ1-2	TRBV5-6	.	TGTGCCAGCAGCATTTTACAGGGGGTTCACGGCTACACCTTC	CASSILQGVHGYTF
TRBD2	TRBJ2-5	TRBV27	once	TGTGCCAGCGGATGGACTAGCGGGAGATCCATGGAGCAGTACTTC	CASGWTSGRSMEQYF
.	TRBJ2-7	TRBV27	.	TGTGCCAGCAGTTTAGGAGGAGAGCAGTACTTC	CASSLGGEQYF
.	TRBJ2-7	TRBV7-3	.	TGTGCCAGCAGCTTAAAGGGGGCTAGCGGTACGCACTCCTACGAGCAGTACTTC	CASSLKGASGTHSYEQYF
.	TRBJ1-1	TRBV4-1	.	TGCGCCAGCAGCCAAGATATGGTAAACAGGTACACTGAAGCTTTCTTT	CASSQDMVNRYTEAFF
.	TRBJ2-1	TRBV7-9	.	TGTGCCAGCAGAGCCTACAATGAGCAGTTCTTC	CASRAYNEQFF
.	TRBJ1-1	TRBV19	.	TGTGCCAGTAGCGTGACAGCCATGAACACTGAAGCTTTCTTT	CASSVTAMNTEAFF
.	TRBJ2-2	TRBV18	.	TGTGCCAGCTCACCGTGGCAGACAAACACCGGGGAGCTGTTTTTT	CASSPWQTNTGELFF
TRBD1	TRBJ2-7	TRBV6-5	once	TGTGCCAGCAGCTCTGGGACAGGGGATTCCTACGAGCAGTACTTC	CASSSGTGDSYEQYF
TRBD2	TRBJ2-2	TRBV4-1	.	TGCGCCAGCAGCCACCCAGGTCGAGCGGGAGGCACCGGGGAGCTGTTTTTT	CASSHPGRAGGTGELFF
.	TRBJ2-7	TRBV2	.	TGTGCCAGCAGTCAAACCACTAGAGTCGAGCAGTACTTC	CASSQTTRVEQYF
TRBD1	TRBJ2-7	TRBV18	.	TGTGCCAGCCAAACCCGGGACAGATCCTACGAGCAGTACTTC	CASQTRDRSYEQYF
TRBD1	TRBJ2-2	TRBV9	.	TGTGCCAGCAGCGTCGGGACAGGGGGCTCCACCGGGGAGCTGTTTTTT	CASSVGTGGSTGELFF
.	TRBJ1-1	TRBV6-5	.	TGTGCCAGCAGTAGGGCGGGAAACACTGAAGCTTTCTTT	CASSRAGNTEAFF
.	TRBJ2-3	TRBV6-5	.	TGTGCCAGCACCGACCCCTTAACAGATACGCAGTATTTT	CASTDPLTDTQYF
TRBD2	TRBJ2-1	TRBV18	.	TGTGCCAGCTCACCGGGACTAGCTGAACCGGGTGAGCAGTTCTTC	CASSPGLAEPGEQFF
TRBD1	TRBJ2-7	TRBV5-1	.	TGCGCCAGCAGCAGTGGACAGGGAGACGACGAGCAGTACTTC	CASSSGQGDDEQYF
.	TRBJ2-3	TRBV19	.	TGTGCCAGTAGACCCCCCAGCACAGATACGCAGTATTTT	CASRPPSTDTQYF
.	TRBJ2-7	TRBV2	once	TGTGCCAGCGCCGGGACCCCAACCTACGAGCAGTACTTC	CASAGTPTYEQYF
TRBD1	TRBJ1-4	TRBV19	.	TGTGCCAGTAGCCCGACAGGGACTAATGAAAAACTGTTTTTT	CASSPTGTNEKLFF